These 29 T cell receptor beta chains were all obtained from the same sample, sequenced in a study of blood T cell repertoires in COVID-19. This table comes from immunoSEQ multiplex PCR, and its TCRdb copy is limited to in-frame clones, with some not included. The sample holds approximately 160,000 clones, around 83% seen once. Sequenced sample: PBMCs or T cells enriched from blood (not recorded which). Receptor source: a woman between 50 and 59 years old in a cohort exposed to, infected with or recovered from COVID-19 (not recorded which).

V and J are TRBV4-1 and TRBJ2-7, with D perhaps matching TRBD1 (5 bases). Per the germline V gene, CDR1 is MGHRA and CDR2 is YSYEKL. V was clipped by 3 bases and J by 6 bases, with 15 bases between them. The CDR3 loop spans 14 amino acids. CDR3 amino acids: CASSQDKNRIEQYF. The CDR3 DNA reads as TGCGCCAGCAGCCAGGACAAAAATAGGATCGAGCAGTACTTC.

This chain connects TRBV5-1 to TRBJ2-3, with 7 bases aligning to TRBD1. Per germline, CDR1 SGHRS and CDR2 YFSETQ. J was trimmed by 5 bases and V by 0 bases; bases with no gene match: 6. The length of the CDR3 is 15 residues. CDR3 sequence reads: CASSLDRGQGDTQYF. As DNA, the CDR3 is TGCGCCAGCAGCTTGGACAGGGGCCAGGGAGATACGCAGTATTTT.

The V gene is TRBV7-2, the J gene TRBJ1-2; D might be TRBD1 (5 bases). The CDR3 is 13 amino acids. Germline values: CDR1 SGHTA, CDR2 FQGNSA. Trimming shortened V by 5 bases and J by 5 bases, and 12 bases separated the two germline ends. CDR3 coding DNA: TGTGCCAGCAGCGTGGGCGGGGCTTATGGCTACACCTTC. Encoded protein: CASSVGGAYGYTF.

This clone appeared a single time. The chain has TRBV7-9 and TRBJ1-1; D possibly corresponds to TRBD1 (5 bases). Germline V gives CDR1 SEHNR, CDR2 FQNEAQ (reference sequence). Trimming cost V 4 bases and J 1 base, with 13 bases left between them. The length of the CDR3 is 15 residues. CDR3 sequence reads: CASSSSLTENTEAFF. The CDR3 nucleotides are TGTGCCAGCAGCTCCTCCCTGACAGAGAACACTGAAGCTTTCTTT.

DNA of the CDR3: TGTGCCAGTAGTCATCCGGGACAGGGGAGGTACGAGCAGTACTTC. Translating it yields CASSHPGQGRYEQYF. V gene TRBV19 combines with J gene TRBJ2-7; 10 positions agree with TRBD1. CDR3 length: 15 residues. Germline V lookup: CDR1 LNHDA, CDR2 SQIVND (reference sequence). V lost 5 bases, J lost 4 bases, and 8 bases stayed unmatched.

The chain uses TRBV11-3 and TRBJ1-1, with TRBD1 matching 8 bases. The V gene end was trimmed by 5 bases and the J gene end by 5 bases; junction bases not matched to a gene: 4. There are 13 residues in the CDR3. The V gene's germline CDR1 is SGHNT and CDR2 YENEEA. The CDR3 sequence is CASSLQGGTEAFF. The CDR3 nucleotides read TGTGCCAGCAGCCTACAGGGGGGAACTGAAGCTTTCTTT. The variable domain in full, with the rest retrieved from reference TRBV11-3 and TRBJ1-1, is EAGVVQSPRYKIIEKKQPVAFWCNPISGHNTLYWYLQNLGQGPELLIRYENEEAVDDSQLPKDRFSAERLKGVDSTLKIQPAELGDSAVYLCASSLQGGTEAFFGQGTRLTVV.

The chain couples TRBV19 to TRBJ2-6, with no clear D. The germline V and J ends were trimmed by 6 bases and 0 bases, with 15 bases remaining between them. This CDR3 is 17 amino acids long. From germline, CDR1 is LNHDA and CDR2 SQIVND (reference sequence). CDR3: CASSLWSRNSGANVLTF. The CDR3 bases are TGTGCCAGTAGCCTCTGGAGTCGGAACTCTGGGGCCAACGTCCTGACTTTC.

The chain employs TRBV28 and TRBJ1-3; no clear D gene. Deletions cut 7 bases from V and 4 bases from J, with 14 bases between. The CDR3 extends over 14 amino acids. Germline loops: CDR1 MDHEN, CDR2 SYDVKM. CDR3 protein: CASITGGPGNTIYF. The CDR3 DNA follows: TGTGCCAGCATTACCGGAGGGCCAGGAAACACCATATATTTT.

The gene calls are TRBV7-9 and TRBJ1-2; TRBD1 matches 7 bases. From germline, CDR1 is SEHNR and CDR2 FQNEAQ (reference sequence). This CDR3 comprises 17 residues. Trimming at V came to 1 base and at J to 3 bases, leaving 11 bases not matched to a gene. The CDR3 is CASSLGDSLSLHYGYTF. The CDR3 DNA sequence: TGTGCCAGCAGCTTAGGGGACAGCCTTTCTCTCCACTATGGCTACACCTTC.

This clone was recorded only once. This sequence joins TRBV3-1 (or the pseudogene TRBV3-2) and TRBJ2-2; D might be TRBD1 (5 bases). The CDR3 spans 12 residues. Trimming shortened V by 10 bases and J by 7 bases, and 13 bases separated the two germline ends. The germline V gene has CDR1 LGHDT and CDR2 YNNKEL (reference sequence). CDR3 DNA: TGTGCCACCGTCAGGGAAAACGGGGAGCTGTTTTTT. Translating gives CATVRENGELFF.

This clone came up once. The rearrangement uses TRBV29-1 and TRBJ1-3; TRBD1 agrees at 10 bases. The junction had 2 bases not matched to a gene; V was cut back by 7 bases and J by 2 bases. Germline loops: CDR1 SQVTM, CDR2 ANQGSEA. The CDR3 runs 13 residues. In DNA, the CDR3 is TGCAGCGCTGGACAGGGGGCTGGAAACACCATATATTTT. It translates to CSAGQGAGNTIYF.

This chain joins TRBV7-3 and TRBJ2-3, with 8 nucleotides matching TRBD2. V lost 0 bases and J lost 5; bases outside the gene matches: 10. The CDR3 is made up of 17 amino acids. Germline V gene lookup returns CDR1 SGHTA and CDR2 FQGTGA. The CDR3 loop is CASSLTARAGEGDTQYF. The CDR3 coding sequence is TGTGCCAGCAGCTTAACGGCCCGAGCGGGAGAGGGAGATACGCAGTATTTT.

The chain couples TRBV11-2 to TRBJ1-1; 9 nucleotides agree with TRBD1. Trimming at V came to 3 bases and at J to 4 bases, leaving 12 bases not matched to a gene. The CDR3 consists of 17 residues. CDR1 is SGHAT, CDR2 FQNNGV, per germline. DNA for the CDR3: TGTGCCAGCAGCTTTTATAAACGGGACAGGGATGGCACTGAAGCTTTCTTT. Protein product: CASSFYKRDRDGTEAFF.

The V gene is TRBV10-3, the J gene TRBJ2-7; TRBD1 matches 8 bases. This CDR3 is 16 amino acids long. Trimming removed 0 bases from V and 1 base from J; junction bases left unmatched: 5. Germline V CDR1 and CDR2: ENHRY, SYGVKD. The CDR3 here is CAISESDRADSYEQYF. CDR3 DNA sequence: TGTGCCATCAGTGAGTCGGACAGGGCTGATTCCTACGAGCAGTACTTC.

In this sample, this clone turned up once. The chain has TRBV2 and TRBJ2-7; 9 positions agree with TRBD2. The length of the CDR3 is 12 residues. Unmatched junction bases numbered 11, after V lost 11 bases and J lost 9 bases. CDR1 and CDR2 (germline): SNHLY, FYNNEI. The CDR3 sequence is CASRSGGSAQYF. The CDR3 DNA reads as TGTGCCTCCAGAAGCGGGGGGTCGGCGCAGTACTTC.

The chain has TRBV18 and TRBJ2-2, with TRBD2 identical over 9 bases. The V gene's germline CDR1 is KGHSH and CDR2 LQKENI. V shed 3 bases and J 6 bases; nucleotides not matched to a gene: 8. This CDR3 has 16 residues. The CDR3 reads CASSPGLAGLAGELFF. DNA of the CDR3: TGTGCCAGCTCACCGGGCCTAGCGGGATTAGCCGGGGAGCTGTTTTTT.

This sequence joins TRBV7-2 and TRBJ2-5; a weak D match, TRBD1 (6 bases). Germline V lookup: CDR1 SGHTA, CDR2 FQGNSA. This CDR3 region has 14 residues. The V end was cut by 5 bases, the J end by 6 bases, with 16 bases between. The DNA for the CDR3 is TGTGCCAGCAGCCCCCGACTGGGGACACAGACCCAGTACTTC. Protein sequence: CASSPRLGTQTQYF.

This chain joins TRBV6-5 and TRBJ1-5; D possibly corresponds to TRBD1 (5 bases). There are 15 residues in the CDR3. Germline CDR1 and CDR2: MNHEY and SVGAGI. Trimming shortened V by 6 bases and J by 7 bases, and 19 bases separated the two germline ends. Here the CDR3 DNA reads TGTGCCAGCAGCCGAATGCGAGGGGAGGAGCAGCCCCAGCATTTT. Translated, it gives CASSRMRGEEQPQHF.

CDR3 nucleotides: TGTGCCAGCAGCCTGGAACAGATCCCCTCTGGGGCCAACGTCCTGACTTTC. This gives the protein CASSLEQIPSGANVLTF. The gene calls are TRBV5-6 and TRBJ2-6; unclear D gene. This CDR3 comprises 17 residues. The germline gives CDR1 SGHDT, CDR2 YYEEEE. V was pared by 4 bases and J by 0 bases, with 14 bases between. The full variable domain, in which reference TRBV5-6 and TRBJ2-6 provide the parts outside the CDR3, is DAGVTQSPTHLIKTRGQQVTLRCSPKSGHDTVSWYQQALGQGPQFIFQYYEEEERQRGNFPDRFSGHQFPNYSSELNVNALLLGDSALYLCASSLEQIPSGANVLTFGAGSRLTVL.

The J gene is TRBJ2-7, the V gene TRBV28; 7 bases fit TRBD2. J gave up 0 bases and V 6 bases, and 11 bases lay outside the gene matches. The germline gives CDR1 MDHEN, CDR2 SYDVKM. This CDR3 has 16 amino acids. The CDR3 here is CASSSWAGDSSYEQYF. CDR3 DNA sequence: TGTGCCAGCAGCTCCTGGGCGGGAGACAGCTCCTACGAGCAGTACTTC. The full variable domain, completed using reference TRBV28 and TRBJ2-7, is DVKVTQSSRYLVKRTGEKVFLECVQDMDHENMFWYRQDPGLGLRLIYFSYDVKMKEKGDIPEGYSVSREKKERFSLILESASTNQTSMYLCASSSWAGDSSYEQYFGPGTRLTVT.

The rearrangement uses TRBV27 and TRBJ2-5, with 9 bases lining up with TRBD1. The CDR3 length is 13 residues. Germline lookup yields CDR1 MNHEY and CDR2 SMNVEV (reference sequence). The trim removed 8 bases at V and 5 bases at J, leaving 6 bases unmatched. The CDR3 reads CASCRTGDETQYF. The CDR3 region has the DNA TGTGCCAGCTGCAGGACAGGGGATGAGACCCAGTACTTC.

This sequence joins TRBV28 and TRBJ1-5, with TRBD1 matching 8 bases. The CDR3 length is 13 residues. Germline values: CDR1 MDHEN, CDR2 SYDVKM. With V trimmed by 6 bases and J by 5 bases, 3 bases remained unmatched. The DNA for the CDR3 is TGTGCCAGCAGCCTGGACAGGGATCAGCCCCAGCATTTT. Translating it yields CASSLDRDQPQHF.

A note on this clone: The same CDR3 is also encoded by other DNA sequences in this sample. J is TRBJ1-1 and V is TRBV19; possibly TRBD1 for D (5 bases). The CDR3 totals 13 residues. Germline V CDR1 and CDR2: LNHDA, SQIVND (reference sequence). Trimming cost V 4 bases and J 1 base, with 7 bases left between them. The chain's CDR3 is CASSKTANTEAFF. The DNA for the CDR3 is TGTGCCAGTAGTAAGACAGCGAACACTGAAGCTTTCTTT.

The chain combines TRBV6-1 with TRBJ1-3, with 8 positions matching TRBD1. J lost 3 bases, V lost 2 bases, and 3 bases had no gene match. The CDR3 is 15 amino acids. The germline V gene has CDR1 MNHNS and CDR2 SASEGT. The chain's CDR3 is CASSERQGLGNTIYF. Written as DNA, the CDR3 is TGTGCCAGCAGTGAACGACAGGGGCTTGGAAACACCATATATTTT.

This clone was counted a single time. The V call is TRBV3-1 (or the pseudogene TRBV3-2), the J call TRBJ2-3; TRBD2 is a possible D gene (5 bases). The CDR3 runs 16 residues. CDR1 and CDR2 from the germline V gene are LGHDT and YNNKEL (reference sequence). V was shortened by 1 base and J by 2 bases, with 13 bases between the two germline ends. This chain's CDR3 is CASSQVSGSYTDTQYF. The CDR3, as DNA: TGTGCCAGCAGCCAAGTCTCTGGGAGTTACACAGATACGCAGTATTTT.

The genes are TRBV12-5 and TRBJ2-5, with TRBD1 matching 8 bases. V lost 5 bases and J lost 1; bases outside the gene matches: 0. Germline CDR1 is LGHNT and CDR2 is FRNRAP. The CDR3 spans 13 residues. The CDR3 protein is CASGTGGQETQYF. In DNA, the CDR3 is TGTGCTAGTGGTACAGGGGGCCAAGAGACCCAGTACTTC.

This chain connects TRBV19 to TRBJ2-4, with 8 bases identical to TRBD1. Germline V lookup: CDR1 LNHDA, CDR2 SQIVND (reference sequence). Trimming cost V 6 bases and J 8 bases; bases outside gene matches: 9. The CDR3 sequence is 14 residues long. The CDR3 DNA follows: TGTGCCAGTAGCAAGCGGACAGGGTCGGACATTCAGTACTTC. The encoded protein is CASSKRTGSDIQYF.

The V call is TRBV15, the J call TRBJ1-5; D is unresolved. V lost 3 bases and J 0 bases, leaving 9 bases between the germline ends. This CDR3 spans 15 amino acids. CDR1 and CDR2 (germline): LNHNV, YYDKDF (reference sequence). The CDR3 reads CATSSQAFSNQPQHF. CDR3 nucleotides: TGTGCCACCAGCAGCCAAGCTTTTAGCAATCAGCCCCAGCATTTT.

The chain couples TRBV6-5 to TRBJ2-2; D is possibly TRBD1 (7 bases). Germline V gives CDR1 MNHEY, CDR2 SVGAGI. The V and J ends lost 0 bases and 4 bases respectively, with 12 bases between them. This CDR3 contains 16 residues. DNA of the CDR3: TGTGCCAGCAGTTACTCTCCGGAGGGGGCCACCGGGGAGCTGTTTTTT. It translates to CASSYSPEGATGELFF.